The 21 T cell receptor beta chains in this list originate from one sample, sequenced in a study of molecular identifiers for immune sequencing clone quantification. One entry per CDR3 protein results from TCRdb running MiXCR on the PCR reads. Of tens of thousands of distinct CDR3 sequences in the sample, 25% were seen once. The specimen was naive CD8+ T cells from blood, with Jurkat cell RNA spiked in. As for subset: FACS-sorted CD8+CD4-CCR7+CD45RA+ naive T cells. The source of these receptors is a human donor in good health. Some libraries in this study had Jurkat cell RNA spiked in.

The V call is TRBV7-9, the J call TRBJ1-2; D may be TRBD1 (6 bases). The CDR3 contains 13 residues. The germline V gene encodes CDR1 SEHNR and CDR2 FQNEAQ (reference sequence). Trimming removed 3 bases at V and 6 bases at J, with 11 bases between. CDR3 sequence: CASSLLTGDGYTF. The CDR3 nucleotides read TGTGCCAGCAGCTTGTTGACAGGAGATGGCTACACCTTC.

The sample holds a few counts of this clonotype. The chain has TRBV27 and TRBJ2-7; D ambiguous. Looked up from germline, CDR1 is MNHEY and CDR2 is SMNVEV (reference sequence). V shed 5 bases and J shed 0 bases, with 5 bases lying between them. The length of the CDR3 is 12 residues. As DNA, the CDR3 is TGTGCCAGCAGTCCGAACTCCTACGAGCAGTACTTC. Amino acid sequence: CASSPNSYEQYF.

This clonotype was seen a handful of times. The chain links TRBV23-1 to TRBJ2-7, with 7 positions matching TRBD2. TRBV23-1 is given ORF status, its function remaining uncertain. This CDR3 is 17 amino acids long. Trimming cost V 2 bases and J 4 bases; bases outside gene matches: 14. CDR3 loop: CASSQSFRTRYWYEQYF. The CDR3 nucleotides are TGCGCCAGCAGTCAAAGTTTTAGGACTAGATATTGGTACGAGCAGTACTTC.

This clonotype was seen many times. The chain joins TRBV10-3 to TRBJ1-5; D is unresolved. Trimming removed 0 bases from V and 9 bases from J, with 9 bases in between. This CDR3 has 13 residues. The germline V gene encodes CDR1 ENHRY and CDR2 SYGVKD. The CDR3: CAISESFGLPQHF. CDR3 sequence (DNA): TGTGCCATCAGTGAGTCGTTTGGGCTGCCCCAGCATTTT.

Comment on this clonotype: Relative to the germline gene, one junction end is altered; a read error may explain this. This rearrangement joins TRBV30 to TRBJ1-4; D might be TRBD1 (5 bases). The CDR3 has 14 amino acids. Germline lookup yields CDR1 GTSNPN and CDR2 SVGIG (reference sequence). Written as DNA, the CDR3 is TGTGCCTGGAGTGTAACCGGGGGAAATGAAAAACTGTCTTTT. Amino acid sequence: CAWSVTGGNEKLSF.

The CDR3 spells CASSQGSVAGELFF. In nucleotides, the CDR3 is TGCGCCAGCAGCCAAGGGTCAGTGGCCGGGGAGCTGTTTTTT. The chain joins TRBV4-3 to TRBJ2-2; D is unresolved. CDR3 size: 14 residues. Germline assignment: CDR1 LGHNA and CDR2 YSLEER. V lost 1 base and J 6 bases, leaving 9 bases between the germline ends.

Note on this clonotype: One base away lies a much larger clone, so this may be a sequencing read error. The J gene is TRBJ2-1, the V gene TRBV4-1; the D gene is possibly TRBD1 (6 bases). The CDR3 extends over 15 amino acids. CDR1 is MGHRA and CDR2 is YSYEKL in the germline V gene. Trimming stripped 1 base from V and 8 bases from J, with 15 bases between. In nucleotides, the CDR3 is TGCGCCAGCAGCCAAGGGAGATGGGGGCGGTATGAGCAGTTCTTC. It translates to CASSQGRWGRYEQFF.

This clonotype occurred a few times. The CDR3 DNA reads as TGCGCCAGCAGCCAAACTAGCGGGAGAGTCGATGAGCAGTTCTTC. This gives the protein CASSQTSGRVDEQFF. V and J are TRBV4-1 and TRBJ2-1; 11 nucleotides match TRBD2. The CDR3 is 15 amino acids. CDR1 is MGHRA and CDR2 is YSYEKL in the germline V gene. The J segment lost 8 bases and the V segment lost 2 bases, leaving 5 bases of the junction unmatched.

The chain combines TRBV3-1 with TRBJ1-1; the D gene is possibly TRBD1 (5 bases). The germline gives CDR1 LGHDT, CDR2 YNNKEL (reference sequence). The V end lost 1 base, the J end lost 8 bases, and 8 bases lay between the germline ends. The CDR3 runs 12 residues. The CDR3 here is CASSQVRDEAFF. The CDR3 DNA is TGTGCCAGCAGCCAAGTCAGGGACGAAGCTTTCTTT.

About this clonotype itself: Mismatch with germline at one junction end may stem from a read error. The rearrangement uses TRBV20-1 and TRBJ1-4, with 8 bases fitting TRBD1. CDR3 length: 14 residues. Germline CDR1 DFQATT, CDR2 SNEGSKA (reference sequence). The CDR3 sequence is CSASEDRDNKKLFF. The CDR3 nucleotides are TGCAGTGCTAGCGAGGACAGGGATAATAAAAAACTGTTTTTT.

Only a few counts were recorded for this clonotype. An end of the junction differs from the germline gene, which may be a read error. This chain links TRBV30 with TRBJ2-5, with unresolved D. Germline CDR1 is GTSNPN and CDR2 is SVGIG (reference sequence). The CDR3 totals 14 residues. CDR3 region: CAWSVSAAKETQCF. In DNA, the CDR3 is TGTGCCTGGAGTGTGAGTGCTGCGAAAGAGACCCAGTGCTTC.

The table lists this clonotype with a few counts. The chain employs TRBV6-2 or TRBV6-3 and TRBJ2-2; no clear D gene. The V end was cut by 0 bases, the J end by 4 bases, with 6 bases between. The CDR3 consists of 14 residues. The V gene's germline CDR1 is MNHEY and CDR2 SVGEGT. The CDR3 region has the DNA TGTGCCAGCAGTTACTCGTACAGCACCGGGGAGCTGTTTTTT. The encoded protein is CASSYSYSTGELFF.

A word on this clonotype: This may come from a read error, since a much larger clone is one base off. The chain links TRBV5-8 to TRBJ2-3, with TRBD2 identical over 10 bases. This CDR3 region has 15 residues. The germline gives CDR1 SGHTS, CDR2 YDEGEE. The CDR3 reads CTSSLTAGGSDTQYF. The CDR3 DNA reads TGTACCAGCAGCTTGACAGCGGGGGGGTCTGATACGCAGTATTTT.

This clonotype has a count of ten or more. The rearrangement links TRBV9 to TRBJ1-1, with 8 nucleotides matching TRBD1. The CDR3 sequence is 17 residues long. The ends lost 4 bases at V and 0 bases at J; junction bases unmatched: 11. Germline V gene data show CDR1 as SGDLS and CDR2 as YYNGEE. This chain's CDR3 is CASSPRTGLDVNTEAFF. CDR3 bases: TGTGCCAGCAGCCCCAGGACAGGGCTTGACGTGAACACTGAAGCTTTCTTT.

A note on this clonotype: A read error is possible here, since a much larger clone lies one base away. The genes are TRBV14 and TRBJ2-1, with D unresolved. This CDR3 region has 15 residues. The V gene's germline CDR1 is SGHDN and CDR2 FVKESK. The CDR3 region has the DNA TGTGTCAGCAGCCTGCCCAGGCCCAAAAGGAATGAGCAGTTCTTC. It yields the protein CVSSLPRPKRNEQFF.

This clonotype was seen only a few times. V gene TRBV4-3 combines with J gene TRBJ2-1; 8 positions agree with TRBD2. This CDR3 has 17 amino acids. CDR1 is LGHNA, CDR2 YSLEER, per germline. Trimming at V came to 3 bases and at J to 4 bases, leaving 11 bases not matched to a gene. CDR3 loop: CASSQVSTGGPYNEQFF. As DNA, the CDR3 is TGCGCCAGCAGCCAGGTATCCACGGGGGGGCCTTACAATGAGCAGTTCTTC.

The table lists this clonotype with many counts. The V and J genes are TRBV4-1 and TRBJ2-7, with D possibly TRBD1 on 7 matching bases. CDR1 is MGHRA, CDR2 YSYEKL, per germline. CDR3 length: 13 amino acids. Deletions cut 1 base from V and 10 bases from J, with 14 bases between. The CDR3, as DNA: TGCGCCAGCAGCCAAGTTCCGGGGGACAGACAGTACTTC. Encoded protein: CASSQVPGDRQYF.

Worth noting for this clonotype: This may be a read error: a much more frequent sequence differs by one nucleotide. The chain is built from TRBV10-3 and TRBJ2-7; no reliable D call. The CDR3 extends over 11 amino acids. The germline V gene has CDR1 ENHRY and CDR2 SYGVKD. CDR3 in amino acids: CAVQQSYELYF. The CDR3 coding sequence is TGTGCCGTCCAGCAATCCTACGAGCTGTACTTC.

This clonotype occurred many times. The rearrangement links TRBV27 to TRBJ2-7; either TRBD1 or TRBD2 may supply D (5 bases each). The germline V gene has CDR1 MNHEY and CDR2 SMNVEV (reference sequence). V was cut by 7 bases and J by 4 bases, with 14 bases left in between. The CDR3 spans 13 residues. The CDR3 DNA follows: TGTGCCAGCACCGGGACCCGGGGATACGAGCAGTACTTC. Residues: CASTGTRGYEQYF.

This clonotype came up many times. The J gene is TRBJ1-1, the V gene TRBV25-1, with D unclear. Germline lookup yields CDR1 MGHDK and CDR2 SYGVNS. V lost 4 bases and J lost 2, with 5 bases in between. The CDR3 sequence is 12 residues long. The DNA of the CDR3 is TGTGCCAGCAGTGTGGGCAACACTGAAGCTTTCTTT. Translating gives CASSVGNTEAFF.

This clonotype has more than one count but fewer than ten. This chain joins TRBV30 and TRBJ1-5; 7 bases are shared with TRBD1. Germline CDR1 reads GTSNPN; CDR2 reads SVGIG (reference sequence). Trimming cost V 1 base and J 4 bases; bases outside gene matches: 7. The CDR3 length is 15 residues. In DNA form, the CDR3 reads TGTGCCTGGAGTGGCGGGGACAGAATAAATCAGCCCCAGCATTTT. Its protein is CAWSGGDRINQPQHF. The full variable domain, its missing parts supplied by reference TRBV30 and TRBJ1-5, is SQTIHQWPATLVQPVGSPLSLECTVEGTSNPNLYWYRQAAGRGLQLLFYSVGIGQISSEVPQNLSASRPQDRQFILSSKKLLLSDSGFYLCAWSGGDRINQPQHFGDGTRLSIL.